This TCR beta chain comes out of a study of T cell responses to AZD1222 COVID-19 vaccine. Study-level information: Second-dose intervals near 4 or 12 weeks were combined. General observations from the study: The number of AZD1222 recipients seropositive at baseline was only five to seven.

A word on this clone: Its antigen is currently unknown.

The ends were cut back, 5 bases at V and 7 bases at J, with 11 bases in the middle. The CDR3 sequence is 12 residues long. CDR1 is SGHDN and CDR2 is FVKESK in the germline V gene. Here immunoSEQ multiplex PCR was the method, and the copy in TCRdb shows in-frame clones only, minus some. Of roughly 100,000 clones listed, over 75% are singletons. The sequence derives from an adult in good health. The J gene is TRBJ1-1, the V gene TRBV14; D may be TRBD1 (6 bases). Sequencing used peripheral blood, obtained on day 0 of AZD1222 vaccination. Written as DNA, the CDR3 is TGTGCCAGCAGCGGACAGCTCAGTGAAGCTTTCTTT. Protein product: CASSGQLSEAFF.